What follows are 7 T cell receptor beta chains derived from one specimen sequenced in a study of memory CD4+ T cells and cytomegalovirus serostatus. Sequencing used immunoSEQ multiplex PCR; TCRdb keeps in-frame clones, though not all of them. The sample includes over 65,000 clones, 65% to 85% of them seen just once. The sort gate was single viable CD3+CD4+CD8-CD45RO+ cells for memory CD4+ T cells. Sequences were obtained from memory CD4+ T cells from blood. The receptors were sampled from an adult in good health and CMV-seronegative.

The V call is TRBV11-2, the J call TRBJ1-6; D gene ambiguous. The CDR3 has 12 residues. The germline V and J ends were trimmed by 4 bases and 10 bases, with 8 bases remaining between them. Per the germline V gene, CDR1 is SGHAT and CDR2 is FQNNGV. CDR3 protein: CASSYRYSPLHF. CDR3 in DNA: TGTGCCAGCAGCTACCGATACTCACCCCTCCACTTT.

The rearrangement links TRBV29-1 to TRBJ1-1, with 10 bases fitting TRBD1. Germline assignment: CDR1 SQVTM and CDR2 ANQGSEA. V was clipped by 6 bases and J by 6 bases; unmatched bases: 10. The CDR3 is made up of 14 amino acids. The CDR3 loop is CSVARMDRGAEAFF. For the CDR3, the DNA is TGCAGCGTCGCGAGAATGGACAGGGGGGCTGAAGCTTTCTTT.

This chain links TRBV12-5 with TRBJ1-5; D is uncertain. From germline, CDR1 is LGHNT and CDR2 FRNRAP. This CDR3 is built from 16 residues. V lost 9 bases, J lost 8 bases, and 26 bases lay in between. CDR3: CAREWIRVTKVKPQHF. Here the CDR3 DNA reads TGTGCTAGAGAGTGGATTAGGGTGACCAAAGTAAAGCCCCAGCATTTT. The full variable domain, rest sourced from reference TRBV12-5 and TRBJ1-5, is DARVTQTPRHKVTEMGQEVTMRCQPILGHNTVFWYRQTMMQGLELLAYFRNRAPLDDSGMPKDRFSAEMPDATLATLKIQPSEPRDSAVYFCAREWIRVTKVKPQHFGDGTRLSIL.

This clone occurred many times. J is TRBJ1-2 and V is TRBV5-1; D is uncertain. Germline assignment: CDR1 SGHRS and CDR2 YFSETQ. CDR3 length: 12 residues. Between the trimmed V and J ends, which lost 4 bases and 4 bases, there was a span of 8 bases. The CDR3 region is CASSATGYGYTF. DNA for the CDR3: TGCGCCAGCAGCGCAACGGGCTATGGCTACACCTTC.

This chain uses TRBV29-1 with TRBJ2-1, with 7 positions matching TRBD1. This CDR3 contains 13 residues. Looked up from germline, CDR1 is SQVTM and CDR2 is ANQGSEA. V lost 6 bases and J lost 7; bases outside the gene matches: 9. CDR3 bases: TGCAGCGTAGAGGGGGCGCGGCGAAATGAGCAGTTCTTC. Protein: CSVEGARRNEQFF.

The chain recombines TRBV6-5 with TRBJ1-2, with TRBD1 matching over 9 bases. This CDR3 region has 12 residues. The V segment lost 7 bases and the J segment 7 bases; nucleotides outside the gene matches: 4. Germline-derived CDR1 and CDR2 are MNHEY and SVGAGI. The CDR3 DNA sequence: TGTGCCAGCACTATACAGGGGGCTGGCTACACCTTC. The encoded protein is CASTIQGAGYTF.

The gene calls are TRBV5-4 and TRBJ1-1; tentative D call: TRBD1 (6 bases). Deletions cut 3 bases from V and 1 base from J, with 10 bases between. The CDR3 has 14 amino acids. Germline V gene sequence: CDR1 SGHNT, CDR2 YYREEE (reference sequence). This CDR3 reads CASSWGRGNTEAFF. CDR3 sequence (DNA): TGTGCCAGCAGCTGGGGGCGAGGGAACACTGAAGCTTTCTTT.